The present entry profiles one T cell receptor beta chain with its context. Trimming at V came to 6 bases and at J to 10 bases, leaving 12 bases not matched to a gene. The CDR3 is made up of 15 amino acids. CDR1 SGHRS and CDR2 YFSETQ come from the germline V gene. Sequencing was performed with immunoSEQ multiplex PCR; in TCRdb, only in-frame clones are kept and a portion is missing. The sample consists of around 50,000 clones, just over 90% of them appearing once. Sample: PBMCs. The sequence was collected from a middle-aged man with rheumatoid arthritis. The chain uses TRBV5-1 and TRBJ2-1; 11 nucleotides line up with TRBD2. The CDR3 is CASTTIAGGRGEQFF. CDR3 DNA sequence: TGCGCCAGCACCACGATAGCGGGGGGGCGTGGAGAGCAGTTCTTC.